Below, one T cell receptor beta chain is given with its context. Each donor was nominally healthy when sampled (though unrecorded immune exposures were likely). These data originate in a study of cytomegalovirus exposure and HLA in healthy donors. Germline V lookup: CDR1 LNHDA, CDR2 SQIVND (reference sequence). The V gene lost 7 bases and the J gene lost 4 bases, with 8 bases spanning the gap. The CDR3 length is 12 residues. The PCR used 60 Vbeta and 13 Jbeta primers. Produced via immunoSEQ multiplex PCR; TCRdb's table is partial and in-frame only. The sample contains about 110,000 clones, 70% to 85% of which appear only once.

Sequencing was done on a sample of PBMCs. The clonotype was recovered from a man aged 60-69 years in good health and CMV-seronegative. The chain links TRBV19 to TRBJ1-5; no firm D call. CDR3 region: CASKLGNQPQHF. The CDR3 DNA follows: TGTGCCAGTAAACTCGGGAATCAGCCCCAGCATTTT.